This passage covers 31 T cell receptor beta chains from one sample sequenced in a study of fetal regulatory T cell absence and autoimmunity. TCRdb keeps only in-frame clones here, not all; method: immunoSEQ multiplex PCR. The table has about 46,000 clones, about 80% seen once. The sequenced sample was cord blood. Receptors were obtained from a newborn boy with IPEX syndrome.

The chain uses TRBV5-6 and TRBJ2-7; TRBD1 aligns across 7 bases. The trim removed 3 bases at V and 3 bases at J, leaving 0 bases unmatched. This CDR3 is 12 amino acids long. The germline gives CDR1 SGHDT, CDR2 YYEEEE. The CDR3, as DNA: TGTGCCAGCAGCTACAGGGGCTACGAGCAGTACTTC. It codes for CASSYRGYEQYF.

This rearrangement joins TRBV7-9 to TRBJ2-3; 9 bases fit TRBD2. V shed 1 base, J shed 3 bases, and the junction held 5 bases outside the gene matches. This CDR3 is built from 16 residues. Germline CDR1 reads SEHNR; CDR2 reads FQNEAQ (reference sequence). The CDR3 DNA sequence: TGTGCCAGCAGCTTAGTGGGGACTAGCCGAACAGATACGCAGTATTTT. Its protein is CASSLVGTSRTDTQYF.

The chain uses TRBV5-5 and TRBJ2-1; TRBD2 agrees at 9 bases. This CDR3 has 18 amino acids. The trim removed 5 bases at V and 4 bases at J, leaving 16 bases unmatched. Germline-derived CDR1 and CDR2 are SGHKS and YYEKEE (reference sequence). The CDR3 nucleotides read TGTGCCAGCAGAAATTGGAGCGGGGGGTTCGCCAGGTACAATGAGCAGTTCTTC. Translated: CASRNWSGGFARYNEQFF.

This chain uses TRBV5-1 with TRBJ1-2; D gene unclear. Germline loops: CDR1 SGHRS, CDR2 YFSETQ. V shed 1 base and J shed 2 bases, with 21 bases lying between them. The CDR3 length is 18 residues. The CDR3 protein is CASSLSFGLESDNYGYTF. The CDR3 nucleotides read TGCGCCAGCAGCTTGTCTTTCGGGTTAGAGTCAGACAACTATGGCTACACCTTC.

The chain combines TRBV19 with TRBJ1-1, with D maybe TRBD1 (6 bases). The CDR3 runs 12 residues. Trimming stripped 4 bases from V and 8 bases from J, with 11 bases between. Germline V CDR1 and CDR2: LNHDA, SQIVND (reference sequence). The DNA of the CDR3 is TGTGCCAGTAGTACTGGGGGCCTCGAAGCTTTCTTT. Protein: CASSTGGLEAFF.

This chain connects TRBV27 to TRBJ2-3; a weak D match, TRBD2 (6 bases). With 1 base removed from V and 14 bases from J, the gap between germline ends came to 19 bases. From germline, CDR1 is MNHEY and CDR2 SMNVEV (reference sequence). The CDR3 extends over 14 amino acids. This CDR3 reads CASSLLTGDRLAYF. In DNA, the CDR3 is TGTGCCAGCAGTTTATTGACGGGAGACCGCTTGGCGTATTTT.

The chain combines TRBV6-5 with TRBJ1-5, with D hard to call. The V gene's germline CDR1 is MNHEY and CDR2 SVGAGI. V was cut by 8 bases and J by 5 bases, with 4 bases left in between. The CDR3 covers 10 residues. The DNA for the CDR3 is TGTGCCAGCGGGGATCAGCCCCAGCATTTT. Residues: CASGDQPQHF.

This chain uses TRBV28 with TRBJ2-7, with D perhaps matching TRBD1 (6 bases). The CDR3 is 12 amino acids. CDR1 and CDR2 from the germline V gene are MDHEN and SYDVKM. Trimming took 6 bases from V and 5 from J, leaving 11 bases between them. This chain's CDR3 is CASRQGGNEQYF. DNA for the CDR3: TGTGCCAGCAGACAGGGCGGAAACGAGCAGTACTTC.

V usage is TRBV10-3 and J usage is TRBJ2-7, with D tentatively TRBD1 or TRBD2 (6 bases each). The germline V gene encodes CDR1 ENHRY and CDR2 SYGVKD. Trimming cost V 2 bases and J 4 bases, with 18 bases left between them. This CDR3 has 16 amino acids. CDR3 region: CAISEPGGREIYEQYF. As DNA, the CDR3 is TGTGCCATCAGTGAGCCCGGGGGCAGGGAGATTTACGAGCAGTACTTC.

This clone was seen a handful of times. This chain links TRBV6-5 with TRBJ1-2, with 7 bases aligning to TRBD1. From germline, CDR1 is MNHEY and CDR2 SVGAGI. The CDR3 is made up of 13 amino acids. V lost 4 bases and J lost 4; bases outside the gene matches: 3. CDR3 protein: CASSSSGGYGYTF. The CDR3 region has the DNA TGTGCCAGCAGTTCCTCAGGGGGCTATGGCTACACCTTC.

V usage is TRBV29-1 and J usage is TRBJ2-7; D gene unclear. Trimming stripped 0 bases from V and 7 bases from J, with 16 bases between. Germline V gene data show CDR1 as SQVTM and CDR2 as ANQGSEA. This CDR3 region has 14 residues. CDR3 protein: CSVEDTGLSREQYF. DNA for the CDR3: TGCAGCGTTGAAGATACCGGCTTGAGTAGGGAGCAGTACTTC.

DNA for the CDR3: TGTGCCAGCAGATCTGGGAGGGGCGACACAGATACGCAGTATTTT. It specifies CASRSGRGDTDTQYF. The V call is TRBV27, the J call TRBJ2-3; 7 bases map to TRBD2. This CDR3 comprises 15 residues. V dropped 6 bases and J dropped 2; count of bases not matched to a gene: 8. Germline CDR1 MNHEY, CDR2 SMNVEV (reference sequence).

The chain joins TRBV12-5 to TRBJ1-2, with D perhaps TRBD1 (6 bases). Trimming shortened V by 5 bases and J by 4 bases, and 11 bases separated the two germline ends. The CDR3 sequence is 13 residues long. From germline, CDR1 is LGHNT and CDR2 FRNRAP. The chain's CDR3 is CASGPGQRYGYTF. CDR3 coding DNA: TGTGCTAGTGGTCCCGGACAGCGCTATGGCTACACCTTC.

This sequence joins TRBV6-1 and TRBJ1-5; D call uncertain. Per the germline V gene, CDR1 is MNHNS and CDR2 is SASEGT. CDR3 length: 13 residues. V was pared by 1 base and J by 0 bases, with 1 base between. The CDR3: CASSEVSNQPQHF. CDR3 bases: TGTGCCAGCAGTGAAGTTAGCAATCAGCCCCAGCATTTT.

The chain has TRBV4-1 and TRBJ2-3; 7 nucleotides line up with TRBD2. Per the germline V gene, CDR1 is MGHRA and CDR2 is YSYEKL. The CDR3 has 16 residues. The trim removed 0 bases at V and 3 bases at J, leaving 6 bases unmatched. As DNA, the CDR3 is TGCGCCAGCAGCCAAGATGGGGCTAGCGGAACAGATACGCAGTATTTT. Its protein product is CASSQDGASGTDTQYF.

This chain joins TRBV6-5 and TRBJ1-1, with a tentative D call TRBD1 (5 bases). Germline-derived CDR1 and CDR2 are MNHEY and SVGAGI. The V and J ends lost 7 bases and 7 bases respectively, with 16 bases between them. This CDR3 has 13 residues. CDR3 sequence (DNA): TGTGCCAGCACCTCCCAGGTGGGGGATGAAGCTTTCTTT. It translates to CASTSQVGDEAFF.

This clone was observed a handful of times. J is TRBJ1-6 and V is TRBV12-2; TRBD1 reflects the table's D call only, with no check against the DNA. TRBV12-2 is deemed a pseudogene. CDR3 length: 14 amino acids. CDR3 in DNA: TGTGCAAGTCGCTTGGGACAGGGGAATTCACCCCTCCACTTT. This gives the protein CASRLGQGNSPLHF.

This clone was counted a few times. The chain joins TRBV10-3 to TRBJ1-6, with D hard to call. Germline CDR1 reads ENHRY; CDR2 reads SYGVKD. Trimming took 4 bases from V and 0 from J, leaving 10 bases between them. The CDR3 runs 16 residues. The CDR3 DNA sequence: TGTGCCATCAGTGGAGGAGGGAGCTCCTATAATTCACCCCTCCACTTT. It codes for CAISGGGSSYNSPLHF.

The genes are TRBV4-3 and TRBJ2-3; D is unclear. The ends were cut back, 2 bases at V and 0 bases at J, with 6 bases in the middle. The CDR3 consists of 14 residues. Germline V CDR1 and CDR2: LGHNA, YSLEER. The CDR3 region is CASSQLVSTDTQYF. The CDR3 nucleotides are TGCGCCAGCAGCCAACTAGTCAGCACAGATACGCAGTATTTT.

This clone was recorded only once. The CDR3 DNA sequence: TGTGCCAGCAGCTTAAAGGTACAGGGTATAACTGAAGCTTTCTTT. Its translation: CASSLKVQGITEAFF. The V gene is TRBV7-6, the J gene TRBJ1-1, with D tentatively TRBD1 (6 bases). Germline V lookup: CDR1 SGHVS, CDR2 FNYEAQ. Trimming pared 2 bases from V and 5 bases from J, leaving 15 bases between. This CDR3 comprises 15 residues.

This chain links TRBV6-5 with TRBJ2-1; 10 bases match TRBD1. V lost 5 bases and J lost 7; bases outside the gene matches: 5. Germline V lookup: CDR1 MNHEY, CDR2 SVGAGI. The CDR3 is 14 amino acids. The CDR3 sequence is CASSTGTGVNEQFF. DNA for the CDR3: TGTGCCAGCAGTACCGGGACAGGGGTGAATGAGCAGTTCTTC.

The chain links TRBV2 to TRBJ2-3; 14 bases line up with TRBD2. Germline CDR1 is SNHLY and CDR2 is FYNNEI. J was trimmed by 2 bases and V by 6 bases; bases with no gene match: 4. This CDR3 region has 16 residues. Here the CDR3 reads CASRGLAGGHTDTQYF. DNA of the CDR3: TGTGCCAGCAGAGGACTAGCGGGGGGCCACACAGATACGCAGTATTTT.

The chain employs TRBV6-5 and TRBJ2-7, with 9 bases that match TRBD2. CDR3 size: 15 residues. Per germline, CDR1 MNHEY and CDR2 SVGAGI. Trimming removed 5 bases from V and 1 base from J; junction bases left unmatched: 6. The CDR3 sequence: CASSPSGGPSYEQYF. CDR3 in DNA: TGTGCCAGCAGTCCCAGCGGGGGGCCTTCCTACGAGCAGTACTTC.

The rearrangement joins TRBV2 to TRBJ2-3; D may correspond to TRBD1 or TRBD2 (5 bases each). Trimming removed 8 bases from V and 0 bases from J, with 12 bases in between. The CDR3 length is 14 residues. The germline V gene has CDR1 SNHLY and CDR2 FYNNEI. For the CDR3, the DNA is TGTGCCAGCCCCGGGGCAGGGAGCACAGATACGCAGTATTTT. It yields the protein CASPGAGSTDTQYF.

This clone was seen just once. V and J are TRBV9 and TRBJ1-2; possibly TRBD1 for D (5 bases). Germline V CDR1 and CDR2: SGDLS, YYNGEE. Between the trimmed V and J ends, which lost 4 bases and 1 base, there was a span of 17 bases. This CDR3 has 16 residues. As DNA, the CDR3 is TGTGCCAGCAGCCCTTCCCTTCCCAGGGATAACTATGGCTACACCTTC. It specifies CASSPSLPRDNYGYTF.

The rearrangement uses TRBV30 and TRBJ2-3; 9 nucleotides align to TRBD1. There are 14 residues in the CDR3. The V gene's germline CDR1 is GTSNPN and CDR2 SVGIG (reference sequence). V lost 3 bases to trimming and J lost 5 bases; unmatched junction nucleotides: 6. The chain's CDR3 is CAWSWDRVGDTQYF. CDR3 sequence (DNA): TGTGCCTGGAGCTGGGACAGGGTGGGAGATACGCAGTATTTT.

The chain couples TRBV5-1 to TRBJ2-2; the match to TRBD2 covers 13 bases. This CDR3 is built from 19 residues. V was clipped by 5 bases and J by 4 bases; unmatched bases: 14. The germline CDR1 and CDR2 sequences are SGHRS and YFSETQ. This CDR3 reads CASRHYTGLAGDTTGELFF. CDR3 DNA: TGCGCCAGCAGACATTATACCGGACTAGCGGGGGATACCACCGGGGAGCTGTTTTTT.

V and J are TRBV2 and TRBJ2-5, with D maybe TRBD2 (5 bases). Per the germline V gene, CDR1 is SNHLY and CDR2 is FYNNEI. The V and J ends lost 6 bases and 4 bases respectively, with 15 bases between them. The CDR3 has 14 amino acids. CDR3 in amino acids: CASRAIASGETQYF. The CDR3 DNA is TGTGCCAGCAGGGCTATAGCGAGTGGAGAGACCCAGTACTTC.

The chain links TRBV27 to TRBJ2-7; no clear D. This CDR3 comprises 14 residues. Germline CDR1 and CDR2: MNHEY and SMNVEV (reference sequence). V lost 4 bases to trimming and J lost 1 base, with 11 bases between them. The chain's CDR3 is CASSSSGLSYEQYF. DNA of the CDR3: TGTGCCAGCAGTTCGTCGGGCCTATCCTACGAGCAGTACTTC.

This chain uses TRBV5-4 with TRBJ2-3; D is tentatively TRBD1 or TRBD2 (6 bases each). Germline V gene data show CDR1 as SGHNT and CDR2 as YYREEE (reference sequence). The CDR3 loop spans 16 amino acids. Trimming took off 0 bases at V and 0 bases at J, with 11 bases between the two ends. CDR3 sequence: CASSLAGGASTDTQYF. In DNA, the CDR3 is TGTGCCAGCAGCTTGGCCGGGGGCGCTAGCACAGATACGCAGTATTTT.

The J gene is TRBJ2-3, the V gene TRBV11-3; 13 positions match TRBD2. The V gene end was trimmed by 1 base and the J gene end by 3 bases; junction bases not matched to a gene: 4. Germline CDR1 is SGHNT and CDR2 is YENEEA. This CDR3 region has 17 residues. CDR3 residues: CASSLGILAGGTDTQYF. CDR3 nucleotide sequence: TGTGCCAGCAGCTTAGGAATACTAGCGGGGGGGACAGATACGCAGTATTTT.